The sequence of this T cell receptor (beta chain) was determined in a study of control samples from healthy donors and cancer patients. The CDR3 is made up of 13 amino acids. The germline V gene encodes CDR1 SQVTM and CDR2 ANQGSEA. The ends lost 3 bases at V and 7 bases at J; junction bases unmatched: 7. Produced via immunoSEQ multiplex PCR; TCRdb's table is partial and in-frame only. Found here are over 100,000 clones, 90% to 95% of them singletons; the top ten hold about 2.5%. The receptor was isolated from a woman aged 18-29 years in good health. This rearrangement joins TRBV29-1 to TRBJ1-2, with 8 bases fitting TRBD1. The specimen was blood. CDR3 nucleotide sequence: TGCAGCGTTGAGCTGCAGGGGGCGTCTGGCTACACCTTC. It encodes CSVELQGASGYTF.